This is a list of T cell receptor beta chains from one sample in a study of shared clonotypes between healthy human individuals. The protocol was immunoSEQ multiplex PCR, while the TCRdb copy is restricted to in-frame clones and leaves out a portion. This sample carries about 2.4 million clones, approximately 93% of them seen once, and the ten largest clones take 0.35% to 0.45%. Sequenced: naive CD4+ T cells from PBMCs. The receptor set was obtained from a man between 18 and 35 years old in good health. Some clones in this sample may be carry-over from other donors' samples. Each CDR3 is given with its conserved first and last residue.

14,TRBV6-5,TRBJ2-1,CASRPGPTYIEQFF
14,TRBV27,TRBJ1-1,CASRDPLRYTEAFF
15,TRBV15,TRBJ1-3,CATSRAGGAGNTIYF
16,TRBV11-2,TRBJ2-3,CASSLGVARGTDTQYF
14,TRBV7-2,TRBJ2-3,CASSEDRGPDTQYF
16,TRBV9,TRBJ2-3,CASTPLPSGSTDTQYF
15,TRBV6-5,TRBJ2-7,CASSYRAGVSYEQYF
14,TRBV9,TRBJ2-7,CASSVVGTGDEQYF
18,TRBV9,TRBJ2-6,CASSYGLAGLSGANVLTF
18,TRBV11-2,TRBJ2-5,CASSLVGQPNWNQETQYF
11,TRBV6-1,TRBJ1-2,CATRINYGYTF
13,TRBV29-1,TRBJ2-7,CSVALLANHEQYF
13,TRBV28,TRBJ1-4,CASTGRRNEKLFF
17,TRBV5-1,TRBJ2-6,CASSLDGSSSGANVLTF
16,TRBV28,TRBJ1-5,CASSWAGVGSVQPQHF
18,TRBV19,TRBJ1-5,CASSILPGGWDSNQPQHF
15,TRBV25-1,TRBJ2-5,CASKGPRQGEETQYF
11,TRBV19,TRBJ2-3,CASYSTDTQYF
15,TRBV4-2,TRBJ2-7,CASSRTRDSSYEQYF
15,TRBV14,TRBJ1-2,CASSRGAQGIYGYTF
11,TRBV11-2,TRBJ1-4,CASSGPEKLFF
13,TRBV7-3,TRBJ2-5,CASSFSLGETQYF
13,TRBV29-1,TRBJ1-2,CSVWTDQNYGYTF
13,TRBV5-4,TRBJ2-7,CASSLDRDDEQYF
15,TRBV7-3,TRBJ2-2,CASSFLAGQTGELFF
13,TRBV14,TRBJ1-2,CASSQTGGYGYTF
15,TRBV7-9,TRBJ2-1,CASSQFERENNEQFF
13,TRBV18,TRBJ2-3,CASSPYSGDTQYF
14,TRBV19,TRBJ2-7,CASRDRGNSYEQYF
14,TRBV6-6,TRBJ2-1,CASSDGGPYNEQFF
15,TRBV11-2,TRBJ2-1,CASSPRILQGNEQFF
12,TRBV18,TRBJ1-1,CASSPMNTEAFF
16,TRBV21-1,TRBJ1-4,CASTRTERGGYEKLFF
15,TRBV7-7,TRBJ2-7,CASSLDWGQNYEQYF
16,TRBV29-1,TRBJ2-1,CSVEGSSAGEYNEQFF
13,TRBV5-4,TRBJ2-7,CASSGGEGYEQYF
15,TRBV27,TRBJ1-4,CASSGKPPGHEKLFF
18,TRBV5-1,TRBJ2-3,CASSLVAGGPSFTDTQYF
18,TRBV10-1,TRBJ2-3,CASSGKPGLAEESDTQYF
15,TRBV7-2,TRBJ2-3,CASRGGLAGPTAQYF
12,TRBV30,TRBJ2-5,CAWSRQGETQYF
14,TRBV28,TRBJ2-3,CASSFTGSTDTQYF
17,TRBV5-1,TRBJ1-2,CASSLDWGQGTNYGYTF
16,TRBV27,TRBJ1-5,CASSLRAGGYNQPQHF
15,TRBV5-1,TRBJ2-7,CASSQTSGGSYEQYF
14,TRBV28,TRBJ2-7,CASKGSGRGYEQYF